Listed below are T cell receptor beta chains from one sample, sequenced in a study of shared clonotypes between healthy human individuals. TCRdb keeps only in-frame clones here, not all; method: immunoSEQ multiplex PCR. The table has about 1.5 million clones, roughly 98% seen once. Source material: naive CD4+ T cells sorted from blood. The receptors originated from a man younger than 45 in good health. Both conserved end residues are part of each CDR3. Each record gives: V gene, J gene, D gene, clone size, CDR3 protein, CDR3 DNA. A D gene is named only where the DNA matches it firmly. Clone size is given for some rows only: seen once, a few or many times, or a class if the clone is expanded.

V: TRBV15; J: TRBJ2-1; D: TRBD2; size: -; CDR3: CATSRGLAGATPMYNEQFF; DNA: TGTGCCACCAGCAGAGGACTAGCGGGAGCCACCCCGATGTACAATGAGCAGTTCTTC
V: TRBV5-6; J: TRBJ2-1; D: -; size: -; CDR3: CASSLVGGSSYNEQFF; DNA: TGTGCCAGCAGCTTGGTTGGTGGTAGCTCCTACAATGAGCAGTTCTTC
V: TRBV6-1; J: TRBJ2-1; D: TRBD2; size: -; CDR3: CASSQALVGGRLEVEQFF; DNA: TGTGCCAGCAGTCAAGCTCTGGTCGGCGGGAGGCTTGAGGTTGAGCAGTTCTTC
V: TRBV11-2; J: TRBJ1-5; D: TRBD1; size: -; CDR3: CASSLGPGQGIGQPQHF; DNA: TGTGCCAGCAGCTTAGGTCCGGGACAGGGGATCGGTCAGCCCCAGCATTTT
V: TRBV18; J: TRBJ2-5; D: -; size: -; CDR3: CASSPPDLGQETQYF; DNA: TGTGCCAGCTCACCACCGGATTTGGGACAAGAGACCCAGTACTTC
V: TRBV6-5; J: TRBJ2-3; D: TRBD2; size: -; CDR3: CASSQREFSDTQYF; DNA: TGTGCCAGCAGCCAGCGGGAGTTTTCAGATACGCAGTATTTT
V: TRBV7-8; J: TRBJ2-5; D: -; size: -; CDR3: CASSLVLGQETQYF; DNA: TGTGCCAGCAGCTTAGTTTTAGGCCAAGAGACCCAGTACTTC
V: TRBV7-2; J: TRBJ2-1; D: -; size: -; CDR3: CASSPPGRNNEQFF; DNA: TGTGCCAGCAGCCCCCCGGGACGAAACAATGAGCAGTTCTTC
V: TRBV29-1; J: TRBJ2-7; D: TRBD1; size: -; CDR3: CSTRDSGYEQYF; DNA: TGCAGCACACGGGACAGCGGCTACGAGCAGTACTTC
V: TRBV15; J: TRBJ2-5; D: -; size: -; CDR3: CATSRAGSVGETQYF; DNA: TGTGCCACCAGCAGAGCAGGATCGGTGGGAGAGACCCAGTACTTC
V: TRBV2; J: TRBJ2-2; D: TRBD1; size: -; CDR3: CASSQDRAPGELFF; DNA: TGTGCCAGCAGCCAAGACAGGGCCCCCGGGGAGCTGTTTTTT
V: TRBV28; J: TRBJ2-3; D: -; size: -; CDR3: CASSQGQNTQYF; DNA: TGTGCCAGCAGTCAAGGACAAAATACGCAGTATTTT
V: TRBV19; J: TRBJ2-1; D: -; size: -; CDR3: CASSTILRGNEQFF; DNA: TGTGCCAGTAGTACAATTTTAAGGGGCAATGAGCAGTTCTTC
V: TRBV6-4; J: TRBJ1-1; D: -; size: -; CDR3: CASSLDSFAEAFF; DNA: TGTGCCAGCAGTCTCGACAGTTTCGCTGAAGCTTTCTTT
V: TRBV25-1; J: TRBJ2-1; D: TRBD1; size: -; CDR3: CASSVTGGSMKQFF; DNA: TGTGCCAGCAGTGTCACAGGGGGCTCTATGAAGCAGTTCTTC
V: TRBV6-6; J: TRBJ1-1; D: -; size: -; CDR3: CASSPGLAEAFF; DNA: TGTGCCAGCAGTCCGGGACTAGCTGAAGCTTTCTTT
V: TRBV28; J: TRBJ2-2; D: TRBD2; size: -; CDR3: CASSFPKLGLATEVRFGELFF; DNA: TGTGCCAGCAGTTTCCCCAAATTGGGACTAGCTACCGAGGTGCGGTTCGGGGAGCTGTTTTTT
V: TRBV9; J: TRBJ2-1; D: -; size: -; CDR3: CASSVLGGSYNEQFF; DNA: TGTGCCAGCAGCGTCTTAGGCGGCTCCTACAATGAGCAGTTCTTC
V: TRBV5-4; J: TRBJ1-2; D: -; size: -; CDR3: CASRTRRGNGGYTF; DNA: TGTGCCAGCAGGACCCGGAGGGGGAACGGTGGCTACACCTTC
V: TRBV11-3; J: TRBJ2-7; D: -; size: -; CDR3: CASSKDLGEQYF; DNA: TGTGCCAGCAGCAAGGACTTGGGCGAGCAGTACTTC
V: TRBV5-1; J: TRBJ1-1; D: -; size: -; CDR3: CASSPLNTEAFF; DNA: TGCGCCAGCAGCCCACTTAACACTGAAGCTTTCTTT
V: TRBV21-1; J: TRBJ2-3; D: -; size: -; CDR3: CASSGLAGHSDTQYF; DNA: TGTGCCAGCAGTGGACTAGCGGGGCACTCAGATACGCAGTATTTT
V: TRBV5-5; J: TRBJ2-4; D: TRBD1; size: -; CDR3: CASSRDRGRVIQYF; DNA: TGTGCCAGCAGCCGGGACAGGGGGCGGGTCATTCAGTACTTC
V: TRBV5-4; J: TRBJ2-1; D: TRBD2; size: -; CDR3: CASSLKIAGIYNEQFF; DNA: TGTGCCAGCAGCTTGAAGATAGCGGGGATCTACAATGAGCAGTTCTTC
V: TRBV5-1; J: TRBJ2-5; D: -; size: -; CDR3: CASSLVGAGEETQYF; DNA: TGCGCCAGCAGCTTGGTAGGGGCAGGGGAAGAGACCCAGTACTTC
V: TRBV6-6; J: TRBJ1-5; D: -; size: -; CDR3: CASSPGAYSNQPQHF; DNA: TGTGCCAGCTCCCCGGGGGCTTATAGCAATCAGCCCCAGCATTTT
V: TRBV5-1; J: TRBJ2-1; D: -; size: -; CDR3: CASSPQGGGRLTGNNEQFF; DNA: TGCGCCAGCAGCCCGCAGGGGGGCGGGAGATTAACTGGGAACAATGAGCAGTTCTTC
V: TRBV21-1; J: TRBJ2-7; D: -; size: once; CDR3: CASSNYEQYF; DNA: TGTGCCAGCAGCAATTACGAGCAGTACTTC
V: TRBV5-1; J: TRBJ2-3; D: -; size: -; CDR3: CASSRLVASRNTDTQYF; DNA: TGCGCCAGCAGCCGACTAGTGGCTTCGAGAAACACAGATACGCAGTATTTT
V: TRBV19; J: TRBJ1-5; D: TRBD1; size: -; CDR3: CASSMPDRRLYQPQHF; DNA: TGTGCCAGTAGTATGCCGGACAGGCGGTTGTATCAGCCCCAGCATTTT
V: TRBV10-3; J: TRBJ2-6; D: -; size: -; CDR3: CAINGPGPTISGANVLTF; DNA: TGTGCCATCAATGGCCCGGGACCGACCATCTCTGGGGCCAACGTCCTGACTTTC
V: TRBV11-3; J: TRBJ2-1; D: -; size: -; CDR3: CASSGLDSYNEQFF; DNA: TGTGCCAGCAGCGGCCTAGACTCCTACAATGAGCAGTTCTTC
V: TRBV7-6; J: TRBJ2-3; D: -; size: -; CDR3: CASSISGSFTDTQYF; DNA: TGTGCCAGCAGCATTAGCGGAAGCTTCACAGATACGCAGTATTTT
V: TRBV19; J: TRBJ2-7; D: -; size: -; CDR3: CASSLTAGPLYEQYF; DNA: TGTGCCAGTAGTTTAACGGCGGGACCACTCTACGAGCAGTACTTC
V: TRBV9; J: TRBJ2-7; D: -; size: -; CDR3: CASSVDLRAHEQYF; DNA: TGTGCCAGCAGCGTAGACCTCAGGGCCCACGAGCAGTACTTC
V: TRBV9; J: TRBJ1-2; D: -; size: -; CDR3: CASSVGQGNYGYTF; DNA: TGTGCCAGCAGCGTAGGTCAGGGAAACTATGGCTACACCTTC
V: TRBV5-4; J: TRBJ2-7; D: -; size: once; CDR3: CASSLGGPAYEQYF; DNA: TGTGCCAGCAGCTTGGGGGGGCCTGCCTACGAGCAGTACTTC
V: TRBV2; J: TRBJ2-1; D: TRBD2; size: once; CDR3: CASRARPGLADYNEQFF; DNA: TGTGCCAGCAGGGCAAGACCGGGACTAGCAGATTACAATGAGCAGTTCTTC
V: TRBV9; J: TRBJ2-5; D: -; size: once; CDR3: CASSGVEMAQYF; DNA: TGTGCCAGCAGCGGGGTGGAGATGGCCCAGTACTTC
V: TRBV18; J: TRBJ1-5; D: -; size: -; CDR3: CASSPGPRVGNQPQHF; DNA: TGTGCCAGCTCACCAGGCCCCCGGGTCGGCAATCAGCCCCAGCATTTT
V: TRBV11-2; J: TRBJ2-1; D: TRBD1; size: -; CDR3: CASSPGQGRHEQFF; DNA: TGTGCCAGCAGCCCGGGACAGGGTAGGCATGAGCAGTTCTTC
V: TRBV6-1; J: TRBJ2-7; D: -; size: -; CDR3: CASSERTVGTGTYEQYF; DNA: TGTGCCAGCAGTGAACGGACGGTCGGGACGGGAACCTACGAGCAGTACTTC
V: TRBV11-2; J: TRBJ2-1; D: -; size: -; CDR3: CASSLMAHNEQFF; DNA: TGTGCCAGCAGCTTAATGGCACACAATGAGCAGTTCTTC
V: TRBV30; J: TRBJ2-3; D: -; size: -; CDR3: CAWSVTGGTDTQYF; DNA: TGTGCCTGGAGTGTTACCGGGGGCACAGATACGCAGTATTTT
V: TRBV6-1; J: TRBJ2-3; D: -; size: -; CDR3: CASSEAVNTQYF; DNA: TGTGCCAGCAGTGAAGCGGTGAATACGCAGTATTTT
V: TRBV15; J: TRBJ2-5; D: TRBD2; size: -; CDR3: CATSRDPTSDHGIVETQYF; DNA: TGTGCCACCAGCAGAGATCCTACTAGCGACCATGGGATCGTCGAGACCCAGTACTTC
V: TRBV7-8; J: TRBJ1-5; D: -; size: -; CDR3: CASSSMDSRNQPQHF; DNA: TGTGCCAGCAGCTCCATGGACAGCCGCAATCAGCCCCAGCATTTT
V: TRBV10-3; J: TRBJ2-1; D: -; size: -; CDR3: CAISEYRDITYNEQFF; DNA: TGTGCCATCAGTGAGTACCGGGACATAACCTACAATGAGCAGTTCTTC
V: TRBV28; J: TRBJ2-3; D: TRBD2; size: once; CDR3: CASSLVLAGGDTQYF; DNA: TGTGCCAGCAGTTTAGTGCTAGCGGGGGGGGATACGCAGTATTTT